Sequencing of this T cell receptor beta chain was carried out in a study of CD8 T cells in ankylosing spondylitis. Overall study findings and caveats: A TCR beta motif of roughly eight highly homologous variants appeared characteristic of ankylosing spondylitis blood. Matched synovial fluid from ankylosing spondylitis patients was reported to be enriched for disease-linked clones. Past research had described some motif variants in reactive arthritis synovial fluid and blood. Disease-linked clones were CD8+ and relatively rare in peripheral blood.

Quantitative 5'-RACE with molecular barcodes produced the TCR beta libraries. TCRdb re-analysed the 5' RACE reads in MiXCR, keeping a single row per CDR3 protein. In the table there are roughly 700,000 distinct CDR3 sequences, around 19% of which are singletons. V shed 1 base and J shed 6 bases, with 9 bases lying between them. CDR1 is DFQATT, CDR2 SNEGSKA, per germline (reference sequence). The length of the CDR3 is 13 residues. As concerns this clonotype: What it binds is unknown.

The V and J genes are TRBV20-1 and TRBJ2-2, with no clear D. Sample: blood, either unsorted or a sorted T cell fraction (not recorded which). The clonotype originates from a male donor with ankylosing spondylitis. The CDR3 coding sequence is TGCAGTGCTAGAGGAGTTGCGGCCGGGGAGCTGTTTTTT. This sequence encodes CSARGVAAGELFF.